The T cell receptor beta chain under discussion was sequenced for a study of T cell responses to AZD1222 COVID-19 vaccine. Whole-study findings and limits: Across spike, vaccine-associated CD4 TCRs were found, dominant at 160-218 and 743-854.

About this clone: What it recognizes is unknown.

Repertoires were generated with immunoSEQ multiplex PCR, while TCRdb's copy carries only in-frame clones and drops some. The repertoire holds some 64,000 clones, less than 90% seen once, with roughly 7.3% in the top ten. Sequenced material: peripheral blood, taken on day 0 of AZD1222 vaccination. This clonotype originated in an adult in good health.

The CDR3 DNA reads as TGTGCCAGCAGCTTAGAGGTCCCGGGACAGGGAAACACCATATATTTT. Translation gives CASSLEVPGQGNTIYF. The J gene is TRBJ1-3, the V gene TRBV7-6; 7 bases fit TRBD1. With V trimmed by 1 base and J by 4 bases, 7 bases remained unmatched. The V gene's germline CDR1 is SGHVS and CDR2 FNYEAQ. The CDR3 covers 16 residues.